Following are 8 T cell receptor beta chains from one sample sequenced in a study of cytomegalovirus exposure and HLA in healthy donors (dated by TCRdb to 2016 to 2017). Library construction relied on the immunoSEQ multiplex PCR assay. For the multiplex PCR, a mixture combining 60 forward primers for TCR Vbeta segments and 13 reverse primers for TCR Jbeta segments was used. In its TCRdb copy, this immuneACCESS table keeps in-frame sequences only and misses some clones. Where compared with another copy, unresolved V genes explain less than half of these, and the others have no known cause. Present in this sample are under 150,000 clones, 70% to 80% of which were seen just once. Together, the top ten hold 8.8% of the sample. The sample was PBMCs. The receptors derive from a woman aged 45-65 years in good health and CMV-seropositive.

The rearrangement uses TRBV6-5 and TRBJ1-1; D is ambiguous. The germline V gene encodes CDR1 MNHEY and CDR2 SVGAGI. The CDR3 length is 15 residues. Trimming removed 0 bases at V and 0 bases at J, with 8 bases between. This chain's CDR3 is CASSYSNPVNTEAFF. The CDR3 bases are TGTGCCAGCAGTTACTCGAACCCGGTGAACACTGAAGCTTTCTTT.

The V gene is TRBV11-2, the J gene TRBJ2-7; D is unresolved. CDR3 length: 14 amino acids. In germline, CDR1 is SGHAT, CDR2 FQNNGV. With 1 base removed from V and 4 bases from J, the gap between germline ends came to 11 bases. CDR3 coding DNA: TGTGCCAGCAGCTTAGTAGGAGACCCTTACGAGCAGTACTTC. Translated: CASSLVGDPYEQYF.

This rearrangement joins TRBV4-3 to TRBJ2-3; D gene ambiguous. Germline assignment: CDR1 LGHNA and CDR2 YSLEER. This CDR3 region has 15 residues. Trimming removed 3 bases from V and 1 base from J, with 11 bases in between. The CDR3 is CASSQRSVGTDTQYF. The CDR3 nucleotides read TGCGCCAGCAGCCAGCGTTCGGTGGGCACAGATACGCAGTATTTT.

The gene calls are TRBV6-1 and TRBJ2-3; 10 bases are a match to TRBD2. V gave up 4 bases and J gave up 5 bases; unmatched junction bases: 6. The CDR3 is 15 amino acids. Germline V gene lookup returns CDR1 MNHNS and CDR2 SASEGT. The CDR3 loop is CASSVLAGGRDTQYF. The CDR3 DNA sequence: TGTGCCAGCAGTGTGTTAGCGGGGGGCAGAGATACGCAGTATTTT.

J is TRBJ2-5 and V is TRBV5-6; D may be TRBD1 (6 bases). This CDR3 spans 13 amino acids. Germline CDR1 and CDR2: SGHDT and YYEEEE. V lost 3 bases and J 5 bases, leaving 11 bases between the germline ends. This CDR3 reads CASSYPGAETQYF. The CDR3 DNA sequence: TGTGCCAGCAGCTATCCAGGGGCTGAGACCCAGTACTTC.

This clone came up a few times. The chain uses TRBV27 and TRBJ2-2; D might be TRBD1 (5 bases). Trimming took off 5 bases at V and 3 bases at J, with 19 bases between the two ends. This CDR3 spans 17 amino acids. CDR1 is MNHEY, CDR2 SMNVEV, per germline (reference sequence). CDR3 sequence reads: CASSRYFQTEDTGELFF. The CDR3 nucleotides are TGTGCCAGCAGTAGATATTTTCAGACAGAAGACACCGGGGAGCTGTTTTTT.

This clone appeared a few times. The rearrangement links TRBV9 to TRBJ1-2; 7 nucleotides align to TRBD1. Per the germline V gene, CDR1 is SGDLS and CDR2 is YYNGEE. V was clipped by 1 base and J by 1 base; unmatched bases: 4. There are 15 residues in the CDR3. The CDR3 loop is CASSVTGANNYGYTF. CDR3 nucleotides: TGTGCCAGCAGCGTAACAGGGGCAAATAACTATGGCTACACCTTC.

The chain employs TRBV28 and TRBJ1-2; tentatively, D is TRBD1 (5 bases). Germline V gene sequence: CDR1 MDHEN, CDR2 SYDVKM. The CDR3 has 14 residues. V lost 6 bases and J lost 8, with 19 bases in between. CDR3 in DNA: TGTGCCAGCAGAGCCCGGGACTTCCCTCGGGGCTACACCTTC. This gives the protein CASRARDFPRGYTF.